This T cell receptor (beta chain) was sequenced for a study of T cell responses to AZD1222 COVID-19 vaccine. In regard to this clone: Its antigen remains unidentified.

Study-wide findings and caveats: Without day 14 samples, only post-peak T cell repertoires were studied. White British donors predominated, females outnumbered males, and clonal diversity was possibly underestimated. With dominance at 160-218 and 743-854, vaccine-associated CD4 TCRs spanned spike. An increase in Spike-specific TCR breadth and depth was observed after two AZD1222 doses.

The assay was immunoSEQ multiplex PCR, and TCRdb's table has in-frame clones only and misses some. The sample includes some 84,000 clones, around 90% of them seen just once. The sequence came from an adult in good health. Sequences were derived from peripheral blood, sampled on day 0 of AZD1222 vaccination.

CDR3 in DNA: TGTGCCACCAGTGACGCTTTGACGGCCTGTAATGAAAAACTGTTTTTT. As protein: CATSDALTACNEKLFF. The J gene is TRBJ1-4, the V gene TRBV24-1; no definite D call. CDR3 length equals 16 residues. With 4 bases removed from V and 4 bases from J, the gap between germline ends came to 15 bases. The germline CDR1 and CDR2 sequences are KGHDR and SFDVKD.